This T cell receptor beta chain was profiled in a study of identical twins. Study conclusions and caveats: The abundant beta clonotypes from cord blood had fewer insertions, and memory repertoires had none of this.

The authors used template switching to add a universal primer site and gave cDNA unique molecular identifiers. TCRdb processed the 5' RACE reads anew with MiXCR; each CDR3 protein has one entry. The sample has 1.5 million to 2 million distinct CDR3 sequences; under 35% are singletons. The CDR3 totals 12 residues. Comment on this clonotype: The antigen is unknown.

The chain employs TRBV21-1 and TRBJ2-1. TRBV21-1 is tagged as a pseudogene. Sequenced material: cord blood. The origin of this receptor is a newborn girl in good health. In DNA form, the CDR3 reads TGTGCCAGCAGCAAAGACAGTGATGAGCAGTTCTTC. Its protein product is CASSKDSDEQFF.